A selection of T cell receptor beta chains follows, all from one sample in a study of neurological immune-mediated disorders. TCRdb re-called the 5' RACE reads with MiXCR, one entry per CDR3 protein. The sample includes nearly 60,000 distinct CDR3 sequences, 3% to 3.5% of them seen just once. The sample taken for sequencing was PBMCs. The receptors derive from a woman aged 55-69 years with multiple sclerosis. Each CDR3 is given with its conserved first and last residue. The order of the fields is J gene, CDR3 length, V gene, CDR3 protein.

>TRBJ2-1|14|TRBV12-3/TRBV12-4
CASSLQGAYNEQFF
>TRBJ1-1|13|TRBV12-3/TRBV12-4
CASSLTGATEAFF
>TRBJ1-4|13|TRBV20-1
CSAIRRGNEKLFF
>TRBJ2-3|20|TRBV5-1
CASSLVIPRTYLAPNSPQYF
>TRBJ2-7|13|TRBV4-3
CASSRGSSYEQYF
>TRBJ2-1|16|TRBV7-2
CASSTGLAGGLNEQFF
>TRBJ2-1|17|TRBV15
CATSIGGAGIFYNEQFF
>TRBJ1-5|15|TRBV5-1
CASSLGGTVNQPQHF
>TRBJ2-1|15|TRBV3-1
CASSQDGGEYNEQFF
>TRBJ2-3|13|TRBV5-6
CASSLGGPDTQYF
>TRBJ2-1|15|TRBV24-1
CATSDQNGLAYEQFF
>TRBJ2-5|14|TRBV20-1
CSARGRTAQETQYF
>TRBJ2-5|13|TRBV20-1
CSARDWASETQYF
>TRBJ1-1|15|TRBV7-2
CASSLARGRVGEAFF
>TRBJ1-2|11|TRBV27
CASRRDGGYTF
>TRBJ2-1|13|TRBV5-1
CASSGTSGYEQFF
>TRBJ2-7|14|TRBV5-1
CASSIQGAWDEQYF
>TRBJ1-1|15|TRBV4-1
CASSRGQGARTEAFF
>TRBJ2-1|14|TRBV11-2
CASSWQGRFDEQFF
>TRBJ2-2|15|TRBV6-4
CASSEGTGNTGELFF